The present TCR beta chain was sequenced within a study of a mutant IDH1 vaccine in newly diagnosed glioma. Whole-study context: Patients came in for eight vaccinations, in weeks 1, 3, 5, 7, 11, 15, 19 and 23. Treated patients comprised 62.5% males and 37.5% females, mean age roughly 40 years.

The germline CDR1 and CDR2 sequences are SQVTM and ANQGSEA. The CDR3 runs 13 residues. V was clipped by 6 bases and J by 1 base; unmatched bases: 4. Worth noting for this clone: Its antigen is as yet unknown.

The sample's time point: week 23, last vaccination. Topical imiquimod was applied with each vaccine dose, which held 300 ug of mutant IDH1 20-mer peptide. This table comes from immunoSEQ multiplex PCR, and its TCRdb copy is limited to in-frame clones, with some not included. The sample records around 40,000 clones, 60% to 85% being singletons. Sequenced here: PBMCs, sampled from a glioma patient whose treatment included an IDH1 peptide vaccine. This sequence was found in a woman aged 35 to 49 with glioma. Some clones in this sample may be carry-over from other donors' samples. This chain uses TRBV29-1 with TRBJ2-3; 7 bases are a match to TRBD2. The CDR3 nucleotides are TGCAGCGTCCGGAGCGGGGGCACAGATACGCAGTATTTT. As protein: CSVRSGGTDTQYF.